The sequence of this T cell receptor (beta chain) was determined in a study of glioma-infiltrating T cells after dendritic cell vaccination. The CDR3 consists of 14 residues. Trimming left V 0 bases short and J 4 bases short, with 8 bases between. Germline V lookup: CDR1 SGDLS, CDR2 YYNGEE. TCRdb's copy holds only in-frame clones and misses some; the assay was immunoSEQ multiplex PCR. The sample holds around 62,000 clones, 75% to 85% seen once. This chain links TRBV9 with TRBJ2-1; a possible D gene is TRBD1 (6 bases). This receptor was taken from a human donor with glioblastoma. Sequenced material: blood, taken before dendritic cell vaccination. The CDR3 loop is CASSVVRGYNEQFF. CDR3 DNA sequence: TGTGCCAGCAGCGTAGTAAGGGGGTACAATGAGCAGTTCTTC.